This T cell receptor (beta chain) was found in a study of shared clonotypes between healthy human individuals. Naive CD8 isolation took CD45RO-negative cells positively selected for CCR7 and excluded terminally differentiated effector memory CD45RA+ cells. For this clone: Its antigen is unknown.

Overall study findings and caveats: Larger richness was generally estimated for naive than memory subsets.

Deep was the level at which the assay was run. Produced via immunoSEQ multiplex PCR; TCRdb's table is partial and in-frame only. The sample records over 2,000,000 clones, 93% being singletons. The CDR3 sequence is 12 residues long. CDR1 and CDR2 (germline): LGHNA, YSLEER. The V gene end was trimmed by 4 bases and the J gene end by 8 bases; junction bases not matched to a gene: 4. The clonotype was recovered from a man aged 18 to 29 in good health. Some clones in this sample may be carry-over from other donors' samples. Sequencing was done on a sample of naive CD8+ T cells from PBMCs. The chain carries TRBV4-3 and TRBJ1-1; TRBD1 aligns across 7 bases. In nucleotides, the CDR3 is TGCGCCAGCAGCCGGCGACAGGGCGAAGCTTTCTTT. Its protein is CASSRRQGEAFF.